This paragraph covers one T cell receptor beta chain sequence. No antigen is known for it. The data stem from a study of shared clonotypes between healthy human individuals. Study information: The cohort comprised a couple of women and a few men. Their ages spanned 18 to 49 years. Whole-study findings and limits: In a few donors, about 5% of naive CD4 clonotypes appeared in common. Estimated richness values were generally larger in naive subsets than in memory subsets. Donor scarcity curtailed the genetic and exposure-history diversity represented herein.

Germline V gene sequence: CDR1 MDHEN, CDR2 SYDVKM. V lost 7 bases, J lost 0 bases, and 9 bases stayed unmatched. CDR3 length equals 17 residues. Repertoires were generated with immunoSEQ multiplex PCR, while TCRdb's copy carries only in-frame clones and drops some. The profile covers more than 1.2 million clones, with about 98.5% appearing a single time and approximately 0.4% taken by the ten largest. The source is a man under 40 in good health. Sample: naive CD4+ T cells sorted from blood. This sample's subset: CD45RA+ positively selected. The rearrangement joins TRBV28 to TRBJ2-6, with 7 positions matching TRBD2. The CDR3 DNA follows: TGTGCCAGCAAGAGACTAGCCGTGCTCTCTGGGGCCAACGTCCTGACTTTC. Its translation is CASKRLAVLSGANVLTF.